The 2 T cell receptor beta chains below were found in one sample sequenced in a study of blood T cell repertoires in COVID-19. Profiled with immunoSEQ multiplex PCR; TCRdb holds only in-frame clones, not every one. The sample has about 300,000 clones, approximately 90% seen once. The sample was peripheral blood. These receptors came from a woman between 25 and 40 years old who had recovered from COVID-19.

This chain connects TRBV7-9 to TRBJ1-1; the D gene is possibly TRBD1 (5 bases). Germline CDR1 SEHNR, CDR2 FQNEAQ (reference sequence). This CDR3 has 14 amino acids. V was trimmed by 1 base and J by 2 bases, leaving 8 bases between them. CDR3 DNA sequence: TGTGCCAGCAGCTTAGATGGACATAACACTGAAGCTTTCTTT. It translates to CASSLDGHNTEAFF.

The genes are TRBV2 and TRBJ1-5, with D perhaps TRBD1 (5 bases). From germline, CDR1 is SNHLY and CDR2 FYNNEI. V shed 4 bases and J shed 4 bases, with 17 bases lying between them. CDR3 length: 16 residues. CDR3 nucleotide sequence: TGTGCCAGCAGTGCCCAGGGAGGGCACTCAAATCAGCCCCAGCATTTT. As protein: CASSAQGGHSNQPQHF.